A selection of T cell receptor beta chains follows, all from one sample in a study of T-cell reconstitution after alpha-beta-depleted transplantation in children. TCRdb reanalysed the PCR reads using MiXCR and keeps one entry per CDR3 protein. Of a few hundred thousand distinct CDR3 sequences listed, 10% are singletons. The material sequenced was PBMCs from the stem cell graft donor, taken from the stem cell graft. These receptors were obtained from a human donor who donated a stem cell graft to a child with acute lymphoblastic leukemia. CDR3s leave out the opening cysteine and the closing phenylalanine or tryptophan. The D gene is left open where the match is weak. The size field is filled for only some rows; it gives once, few, many or a size class.

v_call: TRBV18; clone_size: few; d_call: TRBD2; j_call: TRBJ2-7; cdr3_aa: ASSPRGGSNHEQY
v_call: TRBV6-1; clone_size: few; d_call: TRBD2; j_call: TRBJ2-7; cdr3_aa: ASMGGTSGKYEQY
v_call: TRBV5-5; clone_size: .; d_call: .; j_call: TRBJ1-5; cdr3_aa: ASSFDGGEGQPQH
v_call: TRBV5-1; clone_size: few; d_call: TRBD2; j_call: TRBJ2-1; cdr3_aa: ASSLLSGIEQF
v_call: TRBV7-9; clone_size: .; d_call: TRBD2; j_call: TRBJ2-3; cdr3_aa: ASSSLLAGGTDTQY
v_call: TRBV27; clone_size: few; d_call: .; j_call: TRBJ2-7; cdr3_aa: ASMGTETVNPYEQY
v_call: TRBV19; clone_size: few; d_call: .; j_call: TRBJ2-7; cdr3_aa: ASSSARGYEQY
v_call: TRBV15; clone_size: many; d_call: .; j_call: TRBJ2-3; cdr3_aa: ATSRELAESTDTQY
v_call: TRBV18; clone_size: .; d_call: TRBD1; j_call: TRBJ1-3; cdr3_aa: ASSPSTGDHSGNTIY
v_call: TRBV5-1; clone_size: .; d_call: .; j_call: TRBJ1-1; cdr3_aa: ASRQAGTEAF
v_call: TRBV7-3; clone_size: many; d_call: TRBD2; j_call: TRBJ2-2; cdr3_aa: ASSLTGTSGTGELF
v_call: TRBV29-1; clone_size: few; d_call: TRBD1; j_call: TRBJ2-5; cdr3_aa: SVTGQGSVETQY
v_call: TRBV7-8; clone_size: .; d_call: .; j_call: TRBJ2-7; cdr3_aa: ASSLAGSKYEQY
v_call: TRBV5-6; clone_size: few; d_call: .; j_call: TRBJ2-7; cdr3_aa: ASSVLGSAGYEQY
v_call: TRBV18; clone_size: .; d_call: .; j_call: TRBJ2-7; cdr3_aa: ASSAAAGDTYEQY
v_call: TRBV5-1; clone_size: many; d_call: .; j_call: TRBJ2-6; cdr3_aa: ASSSQGSGANVLT
v_call: TRBV10-3; clone_size: .; d_call: .; j_call: TRBJ1-1; cdr3_aa: AISEGRPNTEAF
v_call: TRBV20-1; clone_size: .; d_call: .; j_call: TRBJ2-1; cdr3_aa: SARDGAQRFGLENNEQF
v_call: TRBV27; clone_size: few; d_call: .; j_call: TRBJ2-1; cdr3_aa: ASSLTASDEQF
v_call: TRBV27; clone_size: .; d_call: TRBD2; j_call: TRBJ2-1; cdr3_aa: ATRRGASGSNEQF
v_call: TRBV7-9; clone_size: many; d_call: TRBD2; j_call: TRBJ2-5; cdr3_aa: ASSSGGQETQY
v_call: TRBV7-9; clone_size: many; d_call: .; j_call: TRBJ2-5; cdr3_aa: ASSLNRVSPETQY
v_call: TRBV10-3; clone_size: many; d_call: TRBD1; j_call: TRBJ1-2; cdr3_aa: AISETGHNGYT
v_call: TRBV12-3/TRBV12-4; clone_size: .; d_call: .; j_call: TRBJ2-6; cdr3_aa: ASSLIPLSHQPSGANVLT
v_call: TRBV20-1; clone_size: .; d_call: .; j_call: TRBJ2-1; cdr3_aa: SARRGGAEYNEQF
v_call: TRBV2; clone_size: .; d_call: .; j_call: TRBJ2-3; cdr3_aa: AGFTTILGDTQY
v_call: TRBV12-3/TRBV12-4; clone_size: .; d_call: .; j_call: TRBJ2-7; cdr3_aa: ASSPGPEGSYEQY
v_call: TRBV7-9; clone_size: .; d_call: .; j_call: TRBJ2-7; cdr3_aa: ASRSTGPQY
v_call: TRBV29-1; clone_size: .; d_call: .; j_call: TRBJ2-5; cdr3_aa: SVEPLYQETQY
v_call: TRBV7-6; clone_size: many; d_call: .; j_call: TRBJ1-2; cdr3_aa: ASSTHPYDRWNYGYT
v_call: TRBV7-7; clone_size: .; d_call: .; j_call: TRBJ1-6; cdr3_aa: ASSLAPTGPDTNSPLH
v_call: TRBV4-3; clone_size: .; d_call: TRBD2; j_call: TRBJ2-3; cdr3_aa: ASSQAGGDPAPDTQY
v_call: TRBV11-2; clone_size: few; d_call: .; j_call: TRBJ2-3; cdr3_aa: ASSSGAGRDTQY
v_call: TRBV7-2; clone_size: .; d_call: .; j_call: TRBJ2-5; cdr3_aa: ASSQVGGQETQY
v_call: TRBV14; clone_size: .; d_call: TRBD2; j_call: TRBJ2-1; cdr3_aa: ASSFWMSGRAYNEQF
v_call: TRBV15; clone_size: few; d_call: TRBD2; j_call: TRBJ2-3; cdr3_aa: ATSIYRGTSVTDTQY
v_call: TRBV7-9; clone_size: .; d_call: .; j_call: TRBJ2-7; cdr3_aa: ASSLAYYEQY
v_call: TRBV20-1; clone_size: .; d_call: TRBD2; j_call: TRBJ2-5; cdr3_aa: SASLDSGTLQETQY
v_call: TRBV3-1; clone_size: few; d_call: TRBD1; j_call: TRBJ2-7; cdr3_aa: ASSLPGGCYEQY
v_call: TRBV3-1; clone_size: few; d_call: TRBD2; j_call: TRBJ2-1; cdr3_aa: ASSQDGGVGSEQF
v_call: TRBV27; clone_size: many; d_call: .; j_call: TRBJ2-2; cdr3_aa: ASTSQGRGGIGFNTGELF
v_call: TRBV15; clone_size: few; d_call: TRBD1; j_call: TRBJ2-1; cdr3_aa: ATSRKGAGREQF